The sequence of this T cell receptor beta chain was determined in a study of shared clonotypes between healthy human individuals (dated by TCRdb to the early 2020s). Context from the whole study: A couple of women and a few men aged 18 to 49 years were included in the cohort. To increase sequencing depth and limit assay-specific biases, different laboratories used diverse techniques to prepare libraries and sequence TCR repertoires. Blood TCR repertoires of five healthy adults were deeply sequenced to estimate repertoire size and the extent of clonotype sharing between individuals. For each donor, CD4 naive and CD4 memory were each run on three plates, CD8 naive on two plates, and CD8 memory on one plate. Leukapheresis yielded between about 0.8 and 9.5 billion PBMCs per donor. General findings and caveats noted by the study authors: Higher generation probabilities were observed for clonotypes shared by all four sorted-subset donors than for non-shared clonotypes. Based on pairwise subsampling, the degree of clonotype sharing among donors was expected to be affected by sequencing depth. Because the study included only a small number of donors, the genetic and exposure-history diversity represented was limited. When a handful of donors were compared, the shared fraction of clonotypes was 5% to 6.5% for naive CD4, 3.5% to 4% for naive CD8, about 2.5% for memory CD4, and about 0.36% for memory CD8. Incomplete sequencing was indicated by rarefaction of sorted-subset datasets, despite the large sequencing depth. Sampling was restricted to blood, and TCR repertoires in tissue are likely to differ from TCR repertoires in blood. Naive subsets generally had larger estimated clonotype richness than memory subsets did.

The donors were healthy, HIV-negative adults who had no recently reported acute infections or vaccinations. Every donor was a Caucasian adult living in Nashville, Tennessee, USA. CD4+ T cells were enriched by magnetic negative selection, after which naive cells were positively selected on CD45RA and the negative fraction was taken as the memory subset. Blood was obtained by leukapheresis, after which PBMCs were separated by Ficoll-Histopaque density gradient centrifugation and cryopreserved in liquid nitrogen vapor phase. Analytical flow cytometry was used to check the purity and quantity of each magnetically sorted T cell population. Genomic DNA was isolated from every sorted fraction and measured by UV absorbance on a Nanodrop 2000c. To note about this clone: It has no known antigen specificity. It has no much larger one-base neighbor in the sample; base qualities were not kept.

Using the deep immunoSEQ assay, TCR CDR3 regions were amplified from genomic DNA by multiplex PCR. Extracted genomic DNA from each cell subset was distributed evenly across all wells of several immunoSEQ 96-well plates, and each plate was treated as a replicate. Each replicate PCR for sorted subsets received about 210 ng genomic DNA, equal to about 30,000 T cell genomes. Purified libraries were measured with a Qubit 3.0 fluorometer, size-checked on a Bioanalyzer 2100, and measured again with the KAPA Library Quantification kit. A separate single-read 150-cycle Illumina NextSeq 550 flow cell was used to sequence each immunoSEQ 96-well plate. The study's own analysis went as follows. Because the immunoSEQ output held only junctional sequences and lacked quality scores, the filtering could not match the filtering applied to full-length reads. To assign V/J genes and CDR3, sequences were annotated against IMGT germline references using PyIR, a Python wrapper for IgBLAST v1.9. Reads were filtered out if the reads had weak V/J assignments (E-value above 1e-6), no CDR3, stop codons, out-of-frame junctions, or ambiguous translated residues. V3J clonotypes were defined as sequences sharing the same inferred V gene, J gene, and CDR3 amino acid sequence. The percentage overlap between two repertoires was calculated by dividing the number of shared unique clonotypes by the size of the smaller repertoire. Richness of each repertoire was evaluated using RTK rarefaction, the Chao1 estimator, and Recon v2.1 estimates of unobserved clonotypes. OLGA was used to compute generation probabilities for all TCRbeta clonotypes that the gDNA method yielded from a handful of donors. The table was pulled from immuneACCESS by TCRdb, which kept in-frame rearrangements only. Such tables lose some clones; where checked, under half of the loss comes from unresolved V genes, and the rest has no known cause. V and J calls and clone size are given by that table; D and trimming were obtained from the DNA. A total of approximately 740,000 clones appear in this sample, 74% of them only once. Of the sample, under 2% falls within the top ten clones.

CDR1 MDHEN and CDR2 SYDVKM were looked up in the germline V gene. The CDR3 numbers 18 residues from cysteine through phenylalanine. Here the CDR3 DNA is all that survives: 54 bases in frame from base 1. Trimming at the junction amounts to 2 bases on V and 5 bases on J, and the germline ends lie 24 bases apart. The sequencing input was memory CD4+ T cells sorted from blood. The cell subset or site label here, explained by the study, means: CD45RA-negative fraction. This clonotype originated in a woman aged 25 to 39 in good health. Rearrangement joined TRBV28 to TRBJ1-2, with TRBD1 tentatively as D gene (6 bases match). The CDR3 protein: CASSLGSLYRGPRYGYTF. The DNA sequence follows: TGTGCCAGCAGTTTAGGGTCCCTGTATCGGGGGCCAAGGTATGGCTACACCTTC.